This entry features one T cell receptor beta chain sequence. These data come from a study of blood T cell repertoires in COVID-19. The data were produced by immunoSEQ multiplex PCR, yet TCRdb's version contains in-frame clones alone and is incomplete. The repertoire holds roughly 120,000 clones, with less than 85% as singletons. V gave up 3 bases and J gave up 2 bases, with 4 bases separating them. Germline CDR1 reads LGHNT; CDR2 reads FRNRAP. The CDR3 totals 12 residues. The gene calls are TRBV12-5 and TRBJ1-2; D not resolved. This TCR was recovered from a human donor in a cohort sampled during active or convalescent COVID-19. The sample was peripheral blood. The CDR3 coding sequence is TGTGCTAGTGGTTTAGCCAACTATGGCTACACCTTC. Its translation is CASGLANYGYTF.